The next 23 T cell receptor beta chains were all read from a single sample in a study of T cells in Graves' hyperthyroidism and ophthalmopathy. Authors of the study amplified TCR beta CDR3 regions from RNA transcripts. The TCR CDR3 was amplified in a first-round RT-PCR using the HTBI primer set. One entry per CDR3 protein, called by TCRdb with MiXCR from the multiplex PCR reads. This repertoire shows around 530,000 distinct CDR3 sequences, about 15% found once; its top ten account for 17%. Sequencing used blood. These receptors were taken from a woman aged 18-29 years with Graves' ophthalmopathy.

V and J are TRBV9 and TRBJ2-3, with a tentative D call TRBD2 (6 bases). Germline CDR1 and CDR2: SGDLS and YYNGEE. Trimming pared 1 base from V and 4 bases from J, leaving 16 bases between. The CDR3 consists of 16 residues. The DNA for the CDR3 is TGTGCCAGCAGCGTACCTAGCGAGACAAGGGCAGATACGCAGTATTTT. It translates to CASSVPSETRADTQYF.

V usage is TRBV6-2 or TRBV6-3 and J usage is TRBJ1-5, with D hard to call. CDR1 and CDR2 (germline): MNHEY, SVGEGT. Trimming left V 6 bases short and J 7 bases short, with 13 bases between. The CDR3 contains 13 residues. The CDR3 DNA follows: TGTGCCAGCAGCCCTCGGCCGGCCCAGCCCCAGCATTTT. Translated: CASSPRPAQPQHF.

This clonotype was detected many times. This rearrangement joins TRBV7-3 to TRBJ2-1; 8 bases map to TRBD2. The junction had 14 bases not matched to a gene; V was cut back by 1 base and J by 9 bases. This CDR3 is 17 amino acids long. Germline assignment: CDR1 SGHTA and CDR2 FQGTGA. The DNA for the CDR3 is TGTGCCAGCAGCTTAAGGAGGACTAGCCGATTAAGCAGTGAGCAGTTCTTC. The encoded protein is CASSLRRTSRLSSEQFF.

CDR3 sequence (DNA): TGTGCCAGCAGTGGACTAGCGGGGGAGACTAGCACAGATACGCAGTATTTT. It yields the protein CASSGLAGETSTDTQYF. The chain uses TRBV2 and TRBJ2-3; TRBD2 matches 12 bases. Trimming cost V 4 bases and J 0 bases; bases outside gene matches: 5. Germline V CDR1 and CDR2: SNHLY, FYNNEI. The CDR3 totals 17 residues.

This clonotype has only a few counts. The CDR3, as DNA: TGTGCCAGCAGCCAAGTCGAGGGGCAGCTTACCTACGAGCAGTACTTC. This gives the protein CASSQVEGQLTYEQYF. J is TRBJ2-7 and V is TRBV4-2; D tentatively reads TRBD1 or TRBD2 (5 bases each). The CDR3 runs to 16 residues. Per germline, CDR1 LGHNA and CDR2 YNFKEQ. Trimming removed 1 base at V and 2 bases at J, with 15 bases between.

This clonotype has a handful of counts. The J gene is TRBJ2-5, the V gene TRBV20-1; TRBD2 matches at 8 bases. CDR1 is DFQATT, CDR2 SNEGSKA, per germline (reference sequence). The CDR3 has 15 amino acids. V dropped 0 bases and J dropped 2; count of bases not matched to a gene: 5. CDR3 nucleotide sequence: TGCAGTGCTAGAGATCGGGCTAGCGGGCAAGAGACCCAGTACTTC. It specifies CSARDRASGQETQYF.

This rearrangement joins TRBV5-4 to TRBJ1-1; TRBD1 aligns across 8 bases. There are 16 residues in the CDR3. J gave up 4 bases and V 0 bases, and 8 bases lay outside the gene matches. Germline CDR1 reads SGHNT; CDR2 reads YYREEE (reference sequence). In DNA, the CDR3 is TGTGCCAGCAGCTTGGATCCCACAGGGGGGCTCACTGAAGCTTTCTTT. It specifies CASSLDPTGGLTEAFF.

This sequence joins TRBV5-1 and TRBJ2-2, with a tentative D call TRBD2 (6 bases). Germline CDR1 and CDR2: SGHRS and YFSETQ. V dropped 6 bases and J dropped 4 bases, with 16 bases sitting between them. The CDR3 consists of 15 residues. CDR3 in amino acids: CASNSRGLITGELFF. The CDR3 bases are TGCGCCAGCAACTCTCGGGGACTGATCACCGGGGAGCTGTTTTTT.

The chain carries TRBV20-1 and TRBJ2-7, with 8 bases matching TRBD1. V was pared by 3 bases and J by 4 bases, with 5 bases of the junction left unmatched. This CDR3 has 13 residues. Looked up from germline, CDR1 is DFQATT and CDR2 is SNEGSKA (reference sequence). The CDR3 spells CSASQGAWYEQYF. The CDR3 DNA reads TGCAGTGCTAGTCAGGGGGCGTGGTACGAGCAGTACTTC.

V and J are TRBV27 and TRBJ2-1; 8 nucleotides match TRBD2. After removal of 5 bases from V and 2 bases from J, the junction contained 11 bases not matched to a gene. The CDR3 has 17 amino acids. From germline, CDR1 is MNHEY and CDR2 SMNVEV (reference sequence). The CDR3 loop reads CASSLAGTSEAYNEQFF. CDR3 coding DNA: TGTGCCAGCAGTCTCGCCGGGACTAGTGAGGCCTACAATGAGCAGTTCTTC.

In its sample, this clonotype was seen a few times. The J gene is TRBJ1-1, the V gene TRBV28, with D possibly matching TRBD1 (5 bases). V lost 8 bases and J 5 bases, leaving 18 bases between the germline ends. In germline, CDR1 is MDHEN, CDR2 SYDVKM. CDR3 length: 14 residues. Written as DNA, the CDR3 is TGTGCCAGCGGTCAGGGTAGGGAAAGGACTGAAGCTTTCTTT. This sequence encodes CASGQGRERTEAFF. The variable domain in full, completed from reference TRBV28 and TRBJ1-1, reads DVKVTQSSRYLVKRTGEKVFLECVQDMDHENMFWYRQDPGLGLRLIYFSYDVKMKEKGDIPEGYSVSREKKERFSLILESASTNQTSMYLCASGQGRERTEAFFGQGTRLTVV.

The chain recombines TRBV18 with TRBJ1-6, with D unclear. The V gene lost 8 bases and the J gene lost 9 bases, with 14 bases spanning the gap. The CDR3 loop spans 13 amino acids. Germline-derived CDR1 and CDR2 are KGHSH and LQKENI. The CDR3 nucleotides read TGTGCCAGCACCGACAAGGTTGGTTCACCCCTCCACTTT. Translated: CASTDKVGSPLHF.

The rearrangement links TRBV29-1 to TRBJ2-1; perhaps TRBD1 as D (5 bases). Germline CDR1 reads SQVTM; CDR2 reads ANQGSEA. V was shortened by 2 bases and J by 9 bases, with 11 bases between the two germline ends. There are 12 residues in the CDR3. The CDR3, as DNA: TGCAGCGTTGAAAGGCAGGGCGGTGAGCAGTTCTTC. This sequence encodes CSVERQGGEQFF.

In this sample, this clonotype turned up many times. The chain uses TRBV4-1 and TRBJ1-1, with 7 bases aligning to TRBD1. Germline CDR1 MGHRA, CDR2 YSYEKL. J gave up 5 bases and V 2 bases, and 8 bases lay outside the gene matches. The CDR3 length is 15 residues. The CDR3 DNA is TGCGCCAGCAGCCAATTTCCAGGGGGGAGTACTGAAGCTTTCTTT. Residues: CASSQFPGGSTEAFF.

This clonotype was counted at least ten times. This rearrangement joins TRBV5-1 to TRBJ1-1; no definite D call. V lost 0 bases and J 1 base, leaving 10 bases between the germline ends. From germline, CDR1 is SGHRS and CDR2 YFSETQ. CDR3 size: 15 residues. CDR3 in DNA: TGCGCCAGCAGCTTGGGACGGGTTCAGAACACTGAAGCTTTCTTT. This encodes CASSLGRVQNTEAFF. The whole variable domain, remainder taken from reference TRBV5-1 and TRBJ1-1, is KAGVTQTPRYLIKTRGQQVTLSCSPISGHRSVSWYQQTPGQGLQFLFEYFSETQRNKGNFPGRFSGRQFSNSRSEMNVSTLELGDSALYLCASSLGRVQNTEAFFGQGTRLTVV.

The chain combines TRBV20-1 with TRBJ2-1; D is uncertain. Germline-derived CDR1 and CDR2 are DFQATT and SNEGSKA (reference sequence). CDR3 length equals 12 residues. With 1 base removed from V and 5 bases from J, the gap between germline ends came to 6 bases. The chain's CDR3 is CSARGPDNEQFF. CDR3 DNA sequence: TGCAGTGCTAGAGGACCCGACAATGAGCAGTTCTTC.

This clonotype has more than one count but fewer than ten. This chain uses TRBV6-1 with TRBJ1-6, with D perhaps TRBD1 (5 bases). The CDR3 extends over 14 amino acids. V lost 1 base, J lost 10 bases, and 11 bases lay in between. In germline, CDR1 is MNHNS, CDR2 SASEGT. Here the CDR3 DNA reads TGTGCCAGCAGTGAAGAAAGGGGCATGTCACCCCTCCACTTT. Translated: CASSEERGMSPLHF.

The chain combines TRBV7-9 with TRBJ1-6, with TRBD1 as a possible D gene (5 bases). V lost 4 bases and J lost 8, with 15 bases in between. The germline gives CDR1 SEHNR, CDR2 FQNEAQ (reference sequence). The CDR3 sequence is 15 residues long. In nucleotides, the CDR3 is TGTGCCAGCAGCTACTCAGGGATGGGAGATTCACCCCTCCACTTT. Residues: CASSYSGMGDSPLHF.

This clonotype appeared many times. The J gene is TRBJ2-7, the V gene TRBV20-1, with D perhaps assigned TRBD1 or TRBD2 (5 bases each). The ends were cut back, 1 base at V and 6 bases at J, with 10 bases in the middle. The CDR3 spans 12 residues. CDR1 DFQATT and CDR2 SNEGSKA come from the germline V gene (reference sequence). CDR3 loop: CSARVPRGEQYF. The CDR3 nucleotides read TGCAGTGCTAGAGTACCGAGGGGCGAGCAGTACTTC.

This clonotype was observed at least ten times. This chain uses TRBV28 with TRBJ2-7; no definite D call. The CDR3 is 14 residues long. Trimming cost V 1 base and J 1 base, with 8 bases left between them. CDR1 and CDR2 from the germline V gene are MDHEN and SYDVKM. Written as DNA, the CDR3 is TGTGCCAGCAGTTTATTTGGCAGATCCTACGAGCAGTACTTC. Encoded protein: CASSLFGRSYEQYF.

This clonotype came up many times. V gene TRBV12-3 or TRBV12-4 combines with J gene TRBJ2-1, with a possible D match to TRBD2 (5 bases). The CDR3 covers 12 residues. Trimming cost V 2 bases and J 11 bases, with 10 bases left between them. The CDR3 bases are TGTGCCAGCAGTTTACGAGGGTCTCAGCAGTTCTTC. This codes for CASSLRGSQQFF.

This clonotype has a count of ten or more. This chain joins TRBV30 and TRBJ1-2, with 7 bases identical to TRBD1. CDR1 and CDR2 (germline): GTSNPN, SVGIG (reference sequence). The V segment lost 3 bases and the J segment 3 bases; nucleotides outside the gene matches: 7. The CDR3 sequence is 14 residues long. This CDR3 reads CAWSNQTGYYGYTF. The CDR3 bases are TGTGCCTGGAGCAACCAGACAGGGTACTATGGCTACACCTTC.

This chain connects TRBV6-6 to TRBJ2-4; TRBD2 might be the D (5 bases). V lost 0 bases, J lost 1 base, and 7 bases lay in between. CDR3 length: 15 amino acids. Germline assignment: CDR1 MNHNY and CDR2 SVGAGI (reference sequence). The CDR3 is CASSYSGEAKNIQYF. The CDR3 coding sequence is TGTGCCAGCAGTTACTCCGGGGAGGCCAAAAACATTCAGTACTTC.